The subject of this entry is one TCR beta chain. The sample originates from a study of blood T cell repertoires in COVID-19. Trimming left V 3 bases short and J 0 bases short, with 14 bases between. Germline V gene data show CDR1 as SGHAT and CDR2 as FQNNGV. The length of the CDR3 is 16 residues. Produced via immunoSEQ multiplex PCR; TCRdb's table is partial and in-frame only. Of roughly 250,000 clones listed, approximately 82% are singletons. Sequenced material: peripheral blood. This sequence joins TRBV11-2 and TRBJ1-1; D is unresolved. The clonotype comes from a woman of 80 years or more with active or convalescent COVID-19. The CDR3 sequence is CASSFGLKTMNTEAFF. CDR3 coding DNA: TGTGCCAGCAGCTTTGGACTCAAAACCATGAACACTGAAGCTTTCTTT.